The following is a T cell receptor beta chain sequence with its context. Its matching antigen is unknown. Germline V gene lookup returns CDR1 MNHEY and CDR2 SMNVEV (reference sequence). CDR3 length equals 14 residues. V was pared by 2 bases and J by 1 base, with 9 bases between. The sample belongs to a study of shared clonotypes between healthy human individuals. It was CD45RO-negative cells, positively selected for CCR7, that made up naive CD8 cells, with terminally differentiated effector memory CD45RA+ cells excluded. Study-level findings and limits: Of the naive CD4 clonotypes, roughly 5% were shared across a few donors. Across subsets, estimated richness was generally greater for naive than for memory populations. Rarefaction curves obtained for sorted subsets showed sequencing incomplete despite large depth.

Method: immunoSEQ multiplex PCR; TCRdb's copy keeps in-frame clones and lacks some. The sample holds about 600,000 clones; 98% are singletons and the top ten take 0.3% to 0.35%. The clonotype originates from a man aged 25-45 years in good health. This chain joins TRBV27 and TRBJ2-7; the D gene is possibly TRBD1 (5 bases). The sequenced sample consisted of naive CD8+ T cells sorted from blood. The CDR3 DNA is TGTGCCAGCAGTTTACAGACAGATTCCTACGAGCAGTACTTC. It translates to CASSLQTDSYEQYF.